A single sample is the source of the 21 T cell receptor beta chains below, sequenced in a study of CD8+CD57+ T cells in acquired aplastic anemia. Investigators profiled TCR beta VDJ and CDR3 from genomic DNA template. One entry per CDR3 protein results from TCRdb running MiXCR on the reads. Among more than 150,000 distinct CDR3 sequences listed, 48% were seen once. It was patients with CD8+CD57+ cell expansion by flow cytometry who were chosen for sequencing. Sequences were obtained from sorted CD4+, CD8+, or CD8+CD57+ T cells (not recorded which) from PBMCs. These receptors all come from a human donor with aplastic anemia.

The CDR3 spells CASSFGSGRGTDTQYF. The CDR3 DNA is TGTGCCAGCAGCTTTGGTAGCGGGCGAGGCACAGATACGCAGTATTTT. The genes are TRBV11-1 and TRBJ2-3, with 7 bases lining up with TRBD2. The V segment lost 3 bases and the J segment 1 base; nucleotides outside the gene matches: 7. The CDR3 is 16 residues long. CDR1 SGHAT and CDR2 FQDESV come from the germline V gene (reference sequence).

This clonotype was observed at least ten times. The V gene is TRBV5-4, the J gene TRBJ2-1, with 7 bases identical to TRBD2. The CDR3 spans 15 residues. Germline CDR1 is SGHNT and CDR2 is YYREEE (reference sequence). Trimming cost V 2 bases and J 10 bases; bases outside gene matches: 12. The chain's CDR3 is CASSFSGGGPGEQFF. The CDR3 DNA is TGTGCCAGCAGCTTCTCGGGGGGAGGGCCTGGGGAGCAGTTCTTC.

The chain employs TRBV10-2 and TRBJ1-6, with D unresolved. Trimming pared 8 bases from V and 10 bases from J, leaving 21 bases between. CDR3 size: 15 residues. Germline lookup yields CDR1 WSHSY and CDR2 SAAADI. CDR3 bases: TGCGCCAGCGCTGAGGTGAGCGTCGGTCACTCACCCCTCCACTTT. Translation: CASAEVSVGHSPLHF.

In this sample, this clonotype turned up many times. The rearrangement joins TRBV12-3 or TRBV12-4 to TRBJ2-7; TRBD2 matches 8 bases. The ends lost 1 base at V and 7 bases at J; junction bases unmatched: 12. The CDR3 has 16 residues. For the CDR3, the DNA is TGTGCCAGCAGTTTAGGTAGCGGGATGGGGTCGAGGGAGCAGTACTTC. This gives the protein CASSLGSGMGSREQYF.

Regarding this clonotype: A much larger clone lies a single base off, so this may be a read error. The J gene is TRBJ2-1, the V gene TRBV4-1; the D call may be TRBD1 or TRBD2 (5 bases each). The CDR3 covers 13 residues. Per germline, CDR1 MGHRA and CDR2 YSYEKL. CDR3 amino acids: CAGSQDYGAEQFF. The CDR3 DNA is TGCGCCGGCAGCCAAGATTACGGGGCTGAGCAGTTCTTC.

This clonotype was detected ten times or more. The V and J genes are TRBV19 and TRBJ1-5; TRBD1 might be the D (5 bases). Trimming pared 11 bases from V and 4 bases from J, leaving 15 bases between. This CDR3 spans 13 amino acids. Germline CDR1 and CDR2: LNHDA and SQIVND (reference sequence). CDR3 nucleotides: TGTGCCGGGGGGATAGCGGGGAATCAGCCCCAGCATTTT. Protein sequence: CAGGIAGNQPQHF.

The chain joins TRBV11-2 to TRBJ1-2; 9 nucleotides match TRBD1. CDR1 is SGHAT and CDR2 is FQNNGV in the germline V gene. V lost 5 bases, J lost 6 bases, and 13 bases stayed unmatched. The CDR3 is 16 residues long. CDR3 in DNA: TGTGCCAGCAGCCTGATGCCGGGACAGGGTATCGATGGCTACACCTTC. Amino acid sequence: CASSLMPGQGIDGYTF. The variable domain in full, completed from reference TRBV11-2 and TRBJ1-2, reads EAGVAQSPRYKIIEKRQSVAFWCNPISGHATLYWYQQILGQGPKLLIQFQNNGVVDDSQLPKDRFSAERLKGVDSTLKIQPAKLEDSAVYLCASSLMPGQGIDGYTFGSGTRLTVV.

The rearrangement joins TRBV15 to TRBJ1-2; the match to TRBD1 covers 9 bases. V lost 1 base, J lost 4 bases, and 7 bases stayed unmatched. The CDR3 covers 16 residues. Germline V gene lookup returns CDR1 LNHNV and CDR2 YYDKDF (reference sequence). CDR3 sequence reads: CATSRGPGQGGYGYTF. CDR3 nucleotides: TGTGCCACCAGCAGAGGCCCGGGACAGGGTGGCTATGGCTACACCTTC.

Here the CDR3 DNA reads TGTGCCATCAGTGACCTAAAAGGTCTTTTGGACACTGAAGCTTTCTTT. Amino acids: CAISDLKGLLDTEAFF. This rearrangement joins TRBV10-3 to TRBJ1-1, with D uncertain. V lost 3 bases and J 3 bases, leaving 17 bases between the germline ends. There are 16 residues in the CDR3. Germline CDR1 ENHRY, CDR2 SYGVKD.

This clonotype has ten or more counts. This rearrangement joins TRBV20-1 to TRBJ1-5; D unresolved. Trimming removed 3 bases from V and 1 base from J, with 7 bases in between. Germline loops: CDR1 DFQATT, CDR2 SNEGSKA (reference sequence). This CDR3 region has 13 residues. The CDR3 DNA follows: TGCAGTGCTAGTCGGGAGAGCAATCAGCCCCAGCATTTT. It codes for CSASRESNQPQHF.

A few counts support this clonotype. This rearrangement joins TRBV2 to TRBJ2-7; maybe TRBD1 (6 bases). The CDR3 is 11 residues long. Germline lookup yields CDR1 SNHLY and CDR2 FYNNEI. Between the trimmed V and J ends, which lost 8 bases and 1 base, there was a span of 6 bases. The DNA of the CDR3 is TGTGCCAGCGGGACATCCTACGAGCAGTACTTC. This gives the protein CASGTSYEQYF.

The chain uses TRBV5-6 and TRBJ2-3, with a tentative D call TRBD2 (5 bases). CDR3 length: 13 amino acids. V was shortened by 3 bases and J by 3 bases, with 8 bases between the two germline ends. Looked up from germline, CDR1 is SGHDT and CDR2 is YYEEEE. In DNA, the CDR3 is TGTGCCAGCAGCTGGGAGCGAACAGATACGCAGTATTTT. Protein: CASSWERTDTQYF.

This chain uses TRBV7-3 with TRBJ1-1; D not certain. This CDR3 is 11 amino acids long. Trimming shortened V by 5 bases and J by 6 bases, and 7 bases separated the two germline ends. Germline CDR1 is SGHTA and CDR2 is FQGTGA. CDR3 residues: CASSRIPEAFF. In DNA form, the CDR3 reads TGTGCCAGCAGCCGCATCCCTGAAGCTTTCTTT.

This clonotype was counted once. The chain joins TRBV20-1 to TRBJ2-5; 9 bases fit TRBD2. J gave up 5 bases and V 6 bases, and 4 bases lay outside the gene matches. From germline, CDR1 is DFQATT and CDR2 SNEGSKA (reference sequence). This CDR3 has 12 residues. As DNA, the CDR3 is TGCAGTGCCGTAGCGGGAGTCGAGACCCAGTACTTC. Its protein is CSAVAGVETQYF.

Regarding this clonotype: This may stem from a read error, because a much larger clone lies one nucleotide away. The gene calls are TRBV11-1 and TRBJ2-6; 8 bases fit TRBD1. Germline V gene data show CDR1 as SGHAT and CDR2 as FQDESV (reference sequence). The CDR3 contains 17 residues. CDR3 loop: CAGSLPTRAGGAGLLTF. The CDR3 DNA sequence: TGTGCCGGCAGCTTGCCGACCCGAGCAGGGGGCGCTGGACTACTGACTTTC.

The chain uses TRBV3-1 and TRBJ1-2, with D hard to call. Trimming removed 1 base at V and 6 bases at J, with 15 bases between. The CDR3 sequence is 15 residues long. The germline gives CDR1 LGHDT, CDR2 YNNKEL (reference sequence). The DNA for the CDR3 is TGTGCCAGCAGCCAAGCTGTAGGGTCTCACGATGGCTACACCTTC. Translation gives CASSQAVGSHDGYTF.

This clonotype was recorded many times. The J gene is TRBJ2-1, the V gene TRBV5-1; TRBD2 matches 8 bases. Germline V gives CDR1 SGHRS, CDR2 YFSETQ. The J segment lost 4 bases and the V segment lost 1 base, leaving 7 bases of the junction unmatched. The CDR3 is 16 amino acids. CDR3 nucleotides: TGCGCCAGCAGCTTGTTGCCCGGACTAGCATACAATGAGCAGTTCTTC. Protein sequence: CASSLLPGLAYNEQFF.

The chain has TRBV7-3 and TRBJ2-5; tentative D call: TRBD2 (5 bases). V was clipped by 3 bases and J by 5 bases, with 10 bases between them. From germline, CDR1 is SGHTA and CDR2 FQGTGA. The CDR3 loop spans 13 amino acids. This CDR3 reads CASSFGKWETQYF. As DNA, the CDR3 is TGTGCCAGCAGCTTCGGGAAATGGGAGACCCAGTACTTC.

This chain joins TRBV2 and TRBJ2-3; 10 positions agree with TRBD1. CDR3 size: 15 residues. In germline, CDR1 is SNHLY, CDR2 FYNNEI. V lost 5 bases, J lost 4 bases, and 6 bases stayed unmatched. The CDR3 DNA is TGTGCCAGCAGTCTCGACAGGGGGCAATCAGATACGCAGTATTTT. Its protein is CASSLDRGQSDTQYF.

A single count supports this clonotype. CDR3 bases: TGCAGCGTCGACCCGGGACAGGGCGGCGAGCAGTACTTC. Encoded protein: CSVDPGQGGEQYF. The chain combines TRBV29-1 with TRBJ2-7, with 9 bases matching TRBD1. The CDR3 covers 13 residues. CDR1 is SQVTM and CDR2 is ANQGSEA in the germline V gene. The junction had 9 bases not matched to a gene; V was cut back by 6 bases and J by 6 bases.

This clonotype was seen repeatedly, ten times or more. The chain joins TRBV4-1 to TRBJ2-7; D may be TRBD1 (6 bases). From germline, CDR1 is MGHRA and CDR2 YSYEKL. This CDR3 has 13 amino acids. Trimming removed 2 bases from V and 3 bases from J, with 8 bases in between. CDR3 protein: CASSQTGNYEQYF. DNA for the CDR3: TGCGCCAGCAGCCAAACAGGGAACTACGAGCAGTACTTC.